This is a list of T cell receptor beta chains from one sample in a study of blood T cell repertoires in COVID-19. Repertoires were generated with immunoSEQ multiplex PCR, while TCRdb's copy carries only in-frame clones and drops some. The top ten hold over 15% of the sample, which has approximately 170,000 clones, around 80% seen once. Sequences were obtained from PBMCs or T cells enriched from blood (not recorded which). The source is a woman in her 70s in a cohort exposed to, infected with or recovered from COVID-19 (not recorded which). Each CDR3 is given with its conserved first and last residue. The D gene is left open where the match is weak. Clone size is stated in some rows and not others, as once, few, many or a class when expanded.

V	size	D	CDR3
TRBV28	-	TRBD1	CASSTYPGTGTGYTF
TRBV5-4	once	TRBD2	CASSLGSAGETDTQYF
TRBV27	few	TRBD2	CASSFRASGRPWEQYF
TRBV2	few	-	CASRAGLGWNYGYTF
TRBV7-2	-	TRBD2	CASSPLAGGTGELFF
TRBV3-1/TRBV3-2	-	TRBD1	CASSQDYRGVDTQYF
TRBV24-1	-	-	CATSDFGLEGETQYF
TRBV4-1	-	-	CASSPARGVGRVDEQYF
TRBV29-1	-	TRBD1	CSARQGDQPQHF
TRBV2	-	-	CASSRLTGAYNEQFF
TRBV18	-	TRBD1	CASSPSPDREETQYF
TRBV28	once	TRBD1	CASSSPTGWAHKDTQYF
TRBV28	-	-	CASSRPQGRETQYF